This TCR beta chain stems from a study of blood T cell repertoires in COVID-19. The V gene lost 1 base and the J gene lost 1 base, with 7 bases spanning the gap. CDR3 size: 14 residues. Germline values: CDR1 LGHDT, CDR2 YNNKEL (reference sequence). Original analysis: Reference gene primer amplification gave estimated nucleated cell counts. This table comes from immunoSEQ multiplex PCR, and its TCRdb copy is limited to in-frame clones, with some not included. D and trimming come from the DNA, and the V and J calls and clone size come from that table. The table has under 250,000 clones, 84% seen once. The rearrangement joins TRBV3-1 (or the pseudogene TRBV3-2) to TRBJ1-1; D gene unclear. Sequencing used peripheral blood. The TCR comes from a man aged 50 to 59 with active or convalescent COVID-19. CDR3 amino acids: CASSQANRNTEAFF. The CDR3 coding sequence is TGTGCCAGCAGCCAAGCGAATAGGAACACTGAAGCTTTCTTT.